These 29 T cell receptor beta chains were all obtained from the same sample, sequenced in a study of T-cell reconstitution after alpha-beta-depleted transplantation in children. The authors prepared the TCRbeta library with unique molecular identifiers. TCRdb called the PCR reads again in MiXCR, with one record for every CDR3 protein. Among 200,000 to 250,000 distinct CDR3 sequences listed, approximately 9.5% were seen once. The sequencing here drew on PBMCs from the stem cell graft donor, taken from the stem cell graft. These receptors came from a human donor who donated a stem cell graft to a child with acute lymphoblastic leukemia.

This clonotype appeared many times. The CDR3 DNA reads as TGTGCCAGCAGCGTAGCTAGCGGGGATTACAATGAGCAGTTCTTC. Protein: CASSVASGDYNEQFF. The J gene is TRBJ2-1, the V gene TRBV9, with 9 positions matching TRBD2. CDR3 size: 15 residues. Germline V CDR1 and CDR2: SGDLS, YYNGEE. Unmatched junction bases numbered 2, after V lost 0 bases and J lost 4 bases.

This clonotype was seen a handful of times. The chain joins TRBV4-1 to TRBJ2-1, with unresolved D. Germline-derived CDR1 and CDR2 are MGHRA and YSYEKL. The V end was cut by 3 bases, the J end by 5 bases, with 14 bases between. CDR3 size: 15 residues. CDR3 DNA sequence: TGCGCCAGCAGCCAGCACACACCTAACCACAATGAGCAGTTCTTC. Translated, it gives CASSQHTPNHNEQFF.

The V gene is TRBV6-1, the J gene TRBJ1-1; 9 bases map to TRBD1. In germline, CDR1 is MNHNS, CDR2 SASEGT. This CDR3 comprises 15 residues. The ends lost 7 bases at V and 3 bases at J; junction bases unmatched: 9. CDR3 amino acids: CASNPGQGAHTEAFF. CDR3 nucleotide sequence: TGTGCCAGCAACCCGGGACAGGGTGCGCACACTGAAGCTTTCTTT.

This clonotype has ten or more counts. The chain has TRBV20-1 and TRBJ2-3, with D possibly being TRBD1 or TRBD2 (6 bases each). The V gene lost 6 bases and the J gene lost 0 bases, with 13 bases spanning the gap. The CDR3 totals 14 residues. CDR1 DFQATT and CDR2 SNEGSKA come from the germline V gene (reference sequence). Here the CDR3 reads CSAQEGGSTDTQYF. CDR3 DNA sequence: TGCAGTGCCCAGGAGGGGGGTAGCACAGATACGCAGTATTTT.

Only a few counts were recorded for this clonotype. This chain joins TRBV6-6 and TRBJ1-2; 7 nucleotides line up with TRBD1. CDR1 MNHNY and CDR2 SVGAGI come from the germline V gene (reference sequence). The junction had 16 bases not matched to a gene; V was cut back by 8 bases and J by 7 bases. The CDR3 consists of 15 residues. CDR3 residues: CASRDRAEGGVGYTF. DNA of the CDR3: TGTGCCAGCCGTGACAGGGCAGAGGGTGGAGTTGGCTACACCTTC.

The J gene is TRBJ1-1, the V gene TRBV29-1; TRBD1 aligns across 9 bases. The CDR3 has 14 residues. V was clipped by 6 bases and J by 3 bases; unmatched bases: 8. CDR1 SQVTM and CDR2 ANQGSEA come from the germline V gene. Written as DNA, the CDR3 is TGCAGCGTGACCCCGGGACAGGGCTACACTGAAGCTTTCTTT. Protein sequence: CSVTPGQGYTEAFF.

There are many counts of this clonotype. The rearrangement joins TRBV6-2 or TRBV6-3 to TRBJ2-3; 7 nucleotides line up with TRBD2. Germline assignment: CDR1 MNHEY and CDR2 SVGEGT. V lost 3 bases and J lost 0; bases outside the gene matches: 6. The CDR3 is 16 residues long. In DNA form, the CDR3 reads TGTGCCAGCAGTTATCCTAGCGGCCCTAGCACAGATACGCAGTATTTT. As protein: CASSYPSGPSTDTQYF.

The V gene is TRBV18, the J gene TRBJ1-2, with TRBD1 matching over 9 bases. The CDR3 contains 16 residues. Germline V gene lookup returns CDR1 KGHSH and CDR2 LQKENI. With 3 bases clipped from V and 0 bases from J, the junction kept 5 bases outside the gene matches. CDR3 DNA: TGTGCCAGCTCACCCGGGACAGGGCGAGCTAACTATGGCTACACCTTC. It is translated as CASSPGTGRANYGYTF.

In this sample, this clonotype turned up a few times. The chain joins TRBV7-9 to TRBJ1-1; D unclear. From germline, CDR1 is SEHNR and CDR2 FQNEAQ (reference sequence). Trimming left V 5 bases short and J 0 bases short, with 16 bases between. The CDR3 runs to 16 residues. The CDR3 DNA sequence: TGTGCCAGCAGCGCCTCGATACCCGTCATGAACACTGAAGCTTTCTTT. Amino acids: CASSASIPVMNTEAFF.

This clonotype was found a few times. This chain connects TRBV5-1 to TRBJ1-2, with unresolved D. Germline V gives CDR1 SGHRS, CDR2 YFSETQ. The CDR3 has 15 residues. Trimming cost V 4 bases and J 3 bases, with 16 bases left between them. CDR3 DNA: TGCGCCAGCAGCCCATCCGGCGAAGAATACTATGGCTACACCTTC. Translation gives CASSPSGEEYYGYTF.

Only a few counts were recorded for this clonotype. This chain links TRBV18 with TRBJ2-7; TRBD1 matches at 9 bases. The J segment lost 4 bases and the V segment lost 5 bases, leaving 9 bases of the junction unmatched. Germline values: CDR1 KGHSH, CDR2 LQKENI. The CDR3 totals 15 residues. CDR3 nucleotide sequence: TGTGCCAGCTCATCGGGACAGGGTACACTTTACGAGCAGTACTTC. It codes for CASSSGQGTLYEQYF. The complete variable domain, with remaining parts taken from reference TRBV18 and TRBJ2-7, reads NAGVMQNPRHLVRRRGQEARLRCSPMKGHSHVYWYRQLPEEGLKFMVYLQKENIIDESGMPKERFSAEFPKEGPSILRIQQVVRGDSAAYFCASSSGQGTLYEQYFGPGTRLTVT.

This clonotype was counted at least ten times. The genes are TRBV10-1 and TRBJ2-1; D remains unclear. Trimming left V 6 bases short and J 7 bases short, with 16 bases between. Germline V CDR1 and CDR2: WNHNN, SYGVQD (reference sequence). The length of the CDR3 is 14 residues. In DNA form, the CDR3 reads TGCGCCAGCAGCCAGGTTTACTCTGGGAATGAGCAGTTCTTC. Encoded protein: CASSQVYSGNEQFF.

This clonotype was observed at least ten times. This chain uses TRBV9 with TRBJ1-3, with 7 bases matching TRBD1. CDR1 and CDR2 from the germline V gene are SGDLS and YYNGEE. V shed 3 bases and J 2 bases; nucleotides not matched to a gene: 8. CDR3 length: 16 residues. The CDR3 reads CASSASGGVAGNTIYF. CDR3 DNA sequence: TGTGCCAGCAGCGCATCAGGGGGGGTTGCTGGAAACACCATATATTTT.

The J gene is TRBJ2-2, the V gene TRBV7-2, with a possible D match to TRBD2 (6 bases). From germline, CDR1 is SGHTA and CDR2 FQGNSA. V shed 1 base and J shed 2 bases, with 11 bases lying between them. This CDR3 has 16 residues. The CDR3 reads CASSLVGSGNTGELFF. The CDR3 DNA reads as TGTGCCAGCAGCTTAGTTGGTAGCGGTAACACCGGGGAGCTGTTTTTT.

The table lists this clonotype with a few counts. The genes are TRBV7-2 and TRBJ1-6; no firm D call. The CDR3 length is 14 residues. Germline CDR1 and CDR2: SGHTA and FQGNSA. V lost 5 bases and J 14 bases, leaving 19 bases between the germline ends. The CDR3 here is CASSDGSGLKALHF. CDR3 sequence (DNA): TGTGCCAGCAGCGATGGATCGGGCCTTAAGGCCCTCCACTTT.

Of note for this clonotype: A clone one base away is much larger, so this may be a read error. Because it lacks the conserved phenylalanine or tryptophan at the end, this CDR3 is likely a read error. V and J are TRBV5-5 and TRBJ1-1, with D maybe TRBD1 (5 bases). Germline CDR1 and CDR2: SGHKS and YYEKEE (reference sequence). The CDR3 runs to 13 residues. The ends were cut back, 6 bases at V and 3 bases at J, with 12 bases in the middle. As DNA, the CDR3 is TGTGCCAGCAAAATTGGGACGGACACTGAAGCTTTCTGT. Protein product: CASKIGTDTEAFC.

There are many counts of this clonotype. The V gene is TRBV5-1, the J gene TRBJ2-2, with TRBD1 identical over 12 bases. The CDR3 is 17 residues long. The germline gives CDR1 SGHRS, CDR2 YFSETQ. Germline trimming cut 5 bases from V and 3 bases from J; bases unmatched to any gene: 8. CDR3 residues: CASRLRDRGPYTGELFF. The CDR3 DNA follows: TGCGCCAGCAGACTTCGGGACAGGGGGCCTTACACCGGGGAGCTGTTTTTT.

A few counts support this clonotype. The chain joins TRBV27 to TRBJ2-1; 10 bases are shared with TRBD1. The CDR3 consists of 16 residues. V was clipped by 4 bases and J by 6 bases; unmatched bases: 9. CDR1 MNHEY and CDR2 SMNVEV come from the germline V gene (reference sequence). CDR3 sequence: CASSSLGTGESNEQFF. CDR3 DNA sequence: TGTGCCAGCAGTTCCCTCGGGACAGGGGAGAGCAATGAGCAGTTCTTC.

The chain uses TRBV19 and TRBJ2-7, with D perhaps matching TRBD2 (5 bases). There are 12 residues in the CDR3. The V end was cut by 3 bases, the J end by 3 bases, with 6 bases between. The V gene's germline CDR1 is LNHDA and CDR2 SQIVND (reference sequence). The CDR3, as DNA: TGTGCCAGTAGTATCCGGGGCTACGAGCAGTACTTC. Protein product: CASSIRGYEQYF.

The CDR3 here is CASSKGFNEQFF. The CDR3 nucleotides read TGTGCCAGCAGCAAGGGATTCAATGAGCAGTTCTTC. The chain has TRBV7-9 and TRBJ2-1; no reliable D call. Trimming left V 5 bases short and J 6 bases short, with 8 bases between. Germline loops: CDR1 SEHNR, CDR2 FQNEAQ (reference sequence). The CDR3 is 12 residues long.

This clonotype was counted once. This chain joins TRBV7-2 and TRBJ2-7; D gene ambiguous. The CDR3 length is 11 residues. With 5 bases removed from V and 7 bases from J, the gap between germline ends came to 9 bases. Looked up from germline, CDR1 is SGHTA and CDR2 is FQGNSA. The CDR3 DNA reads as TGTGCCAGCAGCCTTCAATTGGAGCAGTACTTC. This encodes CASSLQLEQYF.

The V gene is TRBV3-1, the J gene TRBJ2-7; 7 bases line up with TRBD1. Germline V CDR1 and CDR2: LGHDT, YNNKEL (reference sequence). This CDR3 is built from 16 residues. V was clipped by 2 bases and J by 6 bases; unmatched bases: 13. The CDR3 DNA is TGTGCCAGCAGCCAACATCCTGGGTCGTCAGGGGGCGAGCAGTACTTC. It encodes CASSQHPGSSGGEQYF.

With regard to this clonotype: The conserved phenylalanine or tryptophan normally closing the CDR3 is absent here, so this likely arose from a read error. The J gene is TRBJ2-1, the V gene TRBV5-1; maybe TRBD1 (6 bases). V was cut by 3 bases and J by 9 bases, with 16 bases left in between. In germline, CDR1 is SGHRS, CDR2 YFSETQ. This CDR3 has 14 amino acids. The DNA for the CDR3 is TGCGCCAGCAGCTCCTCACAGGGCGGTGGTGAGCAGTTCTCC. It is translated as CASSSSQGGGEQFS.

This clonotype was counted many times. The DNA for the CDR3 is TGCGCCAGCAGGGACGGAACAATACAAGAGACCCAGTACTTC. It is translated as CASRDGTIQETQYF. The chain employs TRBV5-1 and TRBJ2-5, with D uncertain. Trimming stripped 5 bases from V and 2 bases from J, with 13 bases between. The CDR3 runs 14 residues. Germline assignment: CDR1 SGHRS and CDR2 YFSETQ.

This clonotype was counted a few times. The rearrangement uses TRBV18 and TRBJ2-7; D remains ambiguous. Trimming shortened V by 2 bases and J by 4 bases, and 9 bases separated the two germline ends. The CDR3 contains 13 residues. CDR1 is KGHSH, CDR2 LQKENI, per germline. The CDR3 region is CASSPGVEYEQYF. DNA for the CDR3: TGTGCCAGCTCACCAGGGGTCGAATACGAGCAGTACTTC.

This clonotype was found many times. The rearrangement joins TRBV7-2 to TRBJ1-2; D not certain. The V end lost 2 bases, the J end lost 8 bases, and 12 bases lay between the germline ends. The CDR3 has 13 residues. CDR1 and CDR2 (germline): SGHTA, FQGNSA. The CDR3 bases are TGTGCCAGCAGCTTATGGGGATCTGGCGGCTACACCTTC. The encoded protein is CASSLWGSGGYTF.

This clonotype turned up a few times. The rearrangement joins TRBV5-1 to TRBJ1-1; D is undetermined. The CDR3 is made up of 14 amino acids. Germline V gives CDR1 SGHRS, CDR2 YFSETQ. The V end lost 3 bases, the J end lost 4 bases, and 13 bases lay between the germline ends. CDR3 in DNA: TGCGCCAGCAGCTCCTCAGACGGCGGCACTGAAGCTTTCTTT. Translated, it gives CASSSSDGGTEAFF.

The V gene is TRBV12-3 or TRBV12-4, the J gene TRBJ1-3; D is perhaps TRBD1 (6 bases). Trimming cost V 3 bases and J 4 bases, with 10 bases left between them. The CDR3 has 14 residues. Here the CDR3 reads CASSFGGAGNTIYF. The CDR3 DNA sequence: TGTGCCAGCAGTTTCGGGGGCGCCGGAAACACCATATATTTT.

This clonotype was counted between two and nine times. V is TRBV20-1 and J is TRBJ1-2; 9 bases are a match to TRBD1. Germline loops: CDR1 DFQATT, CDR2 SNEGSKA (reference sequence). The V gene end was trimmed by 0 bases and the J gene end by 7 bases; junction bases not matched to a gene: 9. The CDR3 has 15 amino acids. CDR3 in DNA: TGCAGTGCTAGAGATAGTGGGACAGGGAACGGTGGCTACACCTTC. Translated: CSARDSGTGNGGYTF.